This TCR beta chain was captured in a study of Ad26.COV2.S vaccination and SARS-CoV-2 variants. Study observations and caveats: Assessments of TCR breadth and depth may have underestimated the total T cell responses. Substantial post-vaccination breadth of spike-specific CD8+ and CD4+ T cell responses was reported.

As to treatment: some 19 received Ad26.COV2.S at low or high dose, single or two shots; roughly five received placebo; per-sample allocation not given. Collection of the samples took place on day 63 after the first injection of vaccine or placebo. This vaccine is an Ad26 vector that expresses the Wuhan-strain SARS-CoV-2 spike. About this clone itself: Its antigen is not known.

This CDR3 region has 14 residues. Between the trimmed V and J ends, which lost 0 bases and 6 bases, there was a span of 11 bases. Germline loops: CDR1 SNHLY, CDR2 FYNNEI. This table comes from immunoSEQ multiplex PCR, and its TCRdb copy is limited to in-frame clones, with some not included. The table lists about 320,000 clones, 85% of them singletons. This clonotype originated in a person between 18 and 65 years old who received the Ad26.COV2.S COVID-19 vaccine or a placebo. Material: peripheral blood, obtained in a trial of Ad26.COV2.S vaccine versus placebo. The gene calls are TRBV2 and TRBJ1-1, with D possibly being TRBD1 (5 bases). CDR3 protein: CASSEASQGAEAFF. The CDR3, as DNA: TGTGCCAGCAGTGAAGCGTCTCAGGGCGCTGAAGCTTTCTTT.